These T cell receptor beta chains were read from a single sample in a study of T cell repertoires in cytomegalovirus infection. A single record per CDR3 protein comes from TCRdb applying MiXCR to the reads. Among under 95,000 distinct CDR3 sequences listed, over 3.5% were seen once. The sequencing sample was made of PBMCs. These TCRs come from a human donor in good health (CMV status not recorded). Some clones in this sample may be carry-over from other donors' samples. CDR3s include the opening cysteine and the closing phenylalanine or tryptophan.

V gene	J gene	CDR3 protein
TRBV7-8	TRBJ1-6	CASSLLSNNSPLHF
TRBV7-2	TRBJ1-4	CASSLSGAGEKLFF
TRBV11-3	TRBJ1-1	CASSPRRRVGTEAFF
TRBV28	TRBJ2-1	CASRPLGLAGGSFREQFF
TRBV28	TRBJ1-2	CASSDQGIGPGYTF
TRBV10-3	TRBJ2-7	CAISESGLSSYEQYF
TRBV7-2	TRBJ2-5	CASSPRLAGETQYF
TRBV7-8	TRBJ2-7	CASSSRTSLLSYEQYF
TRBV7-2	TRBJ1-2	CASSLDRGTYGYTF
TRBV7-8	TRBJ2-2	CASSSMNTGELFF
TRBV7-2	TRBJ2-7	CASSPTSGTYEQYF
TRBV7-8	TRBJ1-1	CASSLARGSIPEAFF
TRBV7-2	TRBJ2-3	CASSGNYLTTDAQYF
TRBV7-2	TRBJ2-1	CASSQGLAGGLWYNEQFF
TRBV3-1	TRBJ2-2	CASSQTGGNTGELFF
TRBV30	TRBJ2-3	CAWSRLSGSSTDTQYF
TRBV7-2	TRBJ2-7	CASSLSGAGEQYF
TRBV4-2	TRBJ1-2	CASSQVTDGRLGGYTF
TRBV7-2	TRBJ2-5	CASSRDRVETQYF
TRBV7-2	TRBJ2-1	CASSGGNYNEQFF
TRBV7-8	TRBJ2-6	CASSFTGLTGANVLTF
TRBV7-2	TRBJ2-5	CASSLSFGLASETQYF
TRBV20-1	TRBJ2-3	CSAPDPRTGTDTQYF
TRBV7-2	TRBJ1-5	CASSLGSGSGNQPQHF
TRBV13	TRBJ1-2	CASRGRPPDGYTF
TRBV5-1	TRBJ2-3	CASSSYFGTPDTQYF
TRBV7-6	TRBJ2-7	CASSPNAGRLRYSYEQYF
TRBV7-9	TRBJ2-3	CASSPTGGLGTDTQYF
TRBV7-2	TRBJ2-2	CASSLAYAGELFF
TRBV12-3/TRBV12-4	TRBJ1-5	CASSLKIGGAQPQHF
TRBV7-2	TRBJ2-3	CASSLYSGSATDTQYF
TRBV7-2	TRBJ1-6	CASGITVNSPLHF
TRBV6-2/TRBV6-3	TRBJ2-1	CASSSLGYEQFF
TRBV7-6	TRBJ1-3	CASSLGTGTGNTIYF
TRBV7-2	TRBJ2-2	CASSPGTPNTGELFF
TRBV7-2	TRBJ1-5	CASSYRGEGPQHF
TRBV12-3/TRBV12-4	TRBJ2-3	CASRPGLTTVTDTQYF
TRBV7-6	TRBJ1-3	CASSFSGGGNTIYF
TRBV19	TRBJ2-3	CASSSGRTDTQYF
TRBV24-1	TRBJ2-5	CATSDLNRVQYF
TRBV20-1	TRBJ2-1	CSVSLASYNEQFF
TRBV7-2	TRBJ1-4	CASSPKSWGNEKLFF
TRBV4-3	TRBJ1-2	CASSQSGKNYGYTF
TRBV6-2/TRBV6-3	TRBJ1-2	CASSSTQGVRGYTF
TRBV10-3	TRBJ2-7	CAISVLAGSYEQYF
TRBV7-8	TRBJ2-5	CASTGTSGAKETQYF
TRBV20-1	TRBJ2-1	CSAGGLARPRGEQFF
TRBV4-1	TRBJ2-2	CASSLRGQANTGELFF
TRBV12-3/TRBV12-4	TRBJ2-1	CASSLVLAGGYNEQFF
TRBV7-2	TRBJ2-7	CASSTRQGTYEQYF
TRBV5-1	TRBJ2-2	CASSRDVFNTGELFF
TRBV7-8	TRBJ2-2	CASSPQQGANTGELFF
TRBV5-5	TRBJ2-7	CASRIQGFHEQYF
TRBV7-2	TRBJ1-5	CASSSLGDQPQHF
TRBV7-2	TRBJ2-7	CASSSGNYEQYF